Presented here are 13 T cell receptor beta chains from one specimen sequenced in a study of blood T cell repertoires in COVID-19. The method was immunoSEQ multiplex PCR; TCRdb's version includes in-frame clones alone and lacks a portion of them. The sample shows 150,000 to 200,000 clones, around 75% of them seen only once. The sequenced material came from peripheral blood. These receptors all come from a woman aged 40 to 49 with COVID-19, enrolled during active disease.

The V and J genes are TRBV6-2 or TRBV6-3 and TRBJ2-2, with 9 positions matching TRBD1. This CDR3 comprises 16 residues. The germline CDR1 and CDR2 sequences are MNHEY and SVGEGT. V dropped 0 bases and J dropped 3; count of bases not matched to a gene: 2. CDR3 nucleotide sequence: TGTGCCAGCAGTTACTCGGACAGGGGAGACACCGGGGAGCTGTTTTTT. It encodes CASSYSDRGDTGELFF.

The rearrangement uses TRBV6-4 and TRBJ2-1; D remains unclear. The CDR3 runs 15 residues. CDR1 is MRHNA and CDR2 is SNTAGT in the germline V gene. V was pared by 5 bases and J by 11 bases, with 22 bases between. Here the CDR3 DNA reads TGTGCCAGCAGTCATCGAACTGGCGAACCGAGGAAGCAGTTCTTC. Its translation: CASSHRTGEPRKQFF.

This clone was seen only a few times. The V call is TRBV30, the J call TRBJ2-7; D may be TRBD2 (6 bases). This CDR3 contains 12 residues. In germline, CDR1 is GTSNPN, CDR2 SVGIG (reference sequence). V lost 3 bases, J lost 4 bases, and 10 bases lay in between. CDR3 loop: CAWRWGGYEQYF. DNA of the CDR3: TGTGCCTGGAGGTGGGGAGGATACGAGCAGTACTTC.

The CDR3 sequence is CASSFGSPEYEQYF. Written as DNA, the CDR3 is TGTGCCAGCAGCTTCGGGTCACCTGAATACGAGCAGTACTTC. This chain links TRBV5-6 with TRBJ2-7; D gene uncertain. This CDR3 spans 14 amino acids. Germline values: CDR1 SGHDT, CDR2 YYEEEE. V dropped 2 bases and J dropped 4 bases, with 13 bases sitting between them.

The rearrangement uses TRBV19 and TRBJ1-2, with TRBD1 matching 8 bases. The ends lost 5 bases at V and 8 bases at J; junction bases unmatched: 13. This CDR3 contains 15 residues. Germline CDR1 and CDR2: LNHDA and SQIVND (reference sequence). This CDR3 reads CASSVTILGTGGYTF. As DNA, the CDR3 is TGTGCCAGTAGTGTTACAATCCTCGGGACAGGAGGCTACACCTTC.

The genes are TRBV4-3 and TRBJ2-3; 15 positions agree with TRBD2. The V and J ends lost 3 bases and 2 bases, in that order; junction bases with no gene match: 6. Germline V CDR1 and CDR2: LGHNA, YSLEER. CDR3 length: 18 residues. CDR3 amino acids: CASSHPGLAGGVTDTQYF. DNA for the CDR3: TGCGCCAGCAGCCACCCGGGACTAGCGGGGGGAGTCACAGATACGCAGTATTTT.

This chain connects TRBV18 to TRBJ2-6; 9 bases line up with TRBD1. Looked up from germline, CDR1 is KGHSH and CDR2 is LQKENI. This CDR3 contains 17 residues. The trim removed 4 bases at V and 4 bases at J, leaving 8 bases unmatched. CDR3 in DNA: TGTGCCAGCTCACTGGGGACAGGGCTTTTGGGGGCCAACGTCCTGACTTTC. It encodes CASSLGTGLLGANVLTF.

The chain couples TRBV5-1 to TRBJ2-7; 7 bases are a match to TRBD1. Germline V gene lookup returns CDR1 SGHRS and CDR2 YFSETQ. Losses at the gene ends were 0 bases for V and 5 bases for J; bases not matched to a gene: 8. This CDR3 contains 15 residues. The CDR3 here is CASSLAPTGANEQYF. The CDR3, as DNA: TGCGCCAGCAGCTTGGCCCCCACAGGGGCAAACGAGCAGTACTTC.

V gene TRBV9 combines with J gene TRBJ1-2; D may be TRBD1 (6 bases). V was shortened by 4 bases and J by 0 bases, with 16 bases between the two germline ends. The CDR3 has 16 residues. Germline V gene lookup returns CDR1 SGDLS and CDR2 YYNGEE. The CDR3 sequence is CASSQGTKGTNYGYTF. CDR3 nucleotides: TGTGCCAGCAGCCAGGGGACGAAAGGGACTAACTATGGCTACACCTTC.

This chain joins TRBV27 and TRBJ1-5, with TRBD1 matching over 8 bases. Losses at the gene ends were 6 bases for V and 6 bases for J; bases not matched to a gene: 10. Per the germline V gene, CDR1 is MNHEY and CDR2 is SMNVEV (reference sequence). This CDR3 region has 15 residues. The CDR3 loop reads CASRPGQVSTQPQHF. DNA of the CDR3: TGTGCCAGCAGACCGGGACAGGTATCTACTCAGCCCCAGCATTTT.

The chain recombines TRBV6-5 with TRBJ1-1, with 7 positions matching TRBD1. There are 13 residues in the CDR3. Per germline, CDR1 MNHEY and CDR2 SVGAGI. The V gene end was trimmed by 7 bases and the J gene end by 5 bases; junction bases not matched to a gene: 7. Written as DNA, the CDR3 is TGTGCCAGCATCCCGGGACAGTTTACTGAAGCTTTCTTT. Protein product: CASIPGQFTEAFF.

The chain carries TRBV27 and TRBJ1-2; D possibly corresponds to TRBD1 (5 bases). Trimming cost V 3 bases and J 3 bases, with 8 bases left between them. Per germline, CDR1 MNHEY and CDR2 SMNVEV (reference sequence). This CDR3 contains 13 residues. The CDR3 sequence: CASSFAGDYGYTF. The CDR3 nucleotides are TGTGCCAGCAGTTTCGCGGGGGACTATGGCTACACCTTC.

The rearrangement joins TRBV25-1 to TRBJ1-2, with 9 bases matching TRBD1. The J segment lost 3 bases and the V segment lost 6 bases, leaving 8 bases of the junction unmatched. This CDR3 is 15 amino acids long. Germline lookup yields CDR1 MGHDK and CDR2 SYGVNS. Here the CDR3 reads CASSDNTGGDYGYTF. CDR3 nucleotides: TGTGCCAGCAGCGATAATACAGGGGGCGACTATGGCTACACCTTC.